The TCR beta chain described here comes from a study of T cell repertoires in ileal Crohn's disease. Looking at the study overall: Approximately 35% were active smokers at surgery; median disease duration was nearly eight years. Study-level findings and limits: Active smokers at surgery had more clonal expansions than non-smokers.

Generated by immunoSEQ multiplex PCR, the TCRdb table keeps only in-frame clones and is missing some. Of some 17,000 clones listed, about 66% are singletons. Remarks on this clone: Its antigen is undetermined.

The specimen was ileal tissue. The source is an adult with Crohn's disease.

CDR3 nucleotides: TGCGCCAGCAGCTTGGCGCGACAGCAAGAGACCCAGTACTTC. This sequence encodes CASSLARQQETQYF. The gene calls are TRBV5-1 and TRBJ2-5; D is possibly TRBD1 (5 bases). The CDR3 covers 14 residues. Trimming pared 0 bases from V and 2 bases from J, leaving 8 bases between. CDR1 and CDR2 from the germline V gene are SGHRS and YFSETQ.